This passage covers 3 T cell receptor beta chains from one sample sequenced in a study of T cell repertoires in cytomegalovirus infection. TCRdb fed the reads into MiXCR, producing one record per CDR3 protein. The sample has fewer than 700,000 distinct CDR3 sequences, 24% seen once. The sample consisted of CD8+ T cells from PBMCs. The receptors derive from a human donor in good health (CMV status not recorded). Some clones in this sample may be carry-over from other donors' samples.

The chain is built from TRBV9 and TRBJ2-7, with 13 positions matching TRBD2. Germline CDR1 is SGDLS and CDR2 is YYNGEE. Unmatched junction bases numbered 3, after V lost 4 bases and J lost 2 bases. The CDR3 is 15 amino acids. CDR3 sequence (DNA): TGTGCCAGCAGCCCGGGGACTAGCGGGGCCTACGAGCAGTACGTC. The encoded protein is CASSPGTSGAYEQYV.

This clonotype was seen only a few times. The chain carries TRBV27 and TRBJ2-1; no clear D gene. The V end was cut by 7 bases, the J end by 3 bases, with 13 bases between. This CDR3 spans 14 amino acids. CDR1 is MNHEY, CDR2 SMNVEV, per germline (reference sequence). This chain's CDR3 is CASNKDGFYNEQFF. The DNA for the CDR3 is TGTGCCAGCAACAAGGACGGTTTCTACAATGAGCAGTTCTTC.

This clonotype has ten or more counts. The rearrangement links TRBV7-6 to TRBJ1-5, with D maybe TRBD1 (5 bases). The CDR3 runs to 14 residues. The V gene lost 3 bases and the J gene lost 7 bases, with 13 bases spanning the gap. From germline, CDR1 is SGHVS and CDR2 FNYEAQ. The CDR3 DNA is TGTGCCAGCAGCTTGGGTCCTGGGGGGCAGCCCCAGCATTTT. This gives the protein CASSLGPGGQPQHF.